Following are 2 T cell receptor beta chains from one sample sequenced in a study of T cells in Graves' hyperthyroidism and ophthalmopathy. Authors of the study amplified TCR beta CDR3 regions from RNA transcripts. RT-PCR in the first round (using the HTBI primer set) targeted the TCR CDR3. TCRdb reanalysed the multiplex PCR reads using MiXCR and keeps one entry per CDR3 protein. The sample has about 380,000 distinct CDR3 sequences, roughly 13% seen once; the top ten hold approximately 11%. The material sequenced was blood. The receptors shown here come from a woman in her sixties or seventies with Graves' hyperthyroidism.

This clonotype occurred many times. J is TRBJ1-1 and V is TRBV6-4; 8 positions agree with TRBD1. The CDR3 has 15 amino acids. Germline-derived CDR1 and CDR2 are MRHNA and SNTAGT. V was clipped by 6 bases and J by 6 bases; unmatched bases: 12. CDR3 amino acids: CASRNSNRGEAEAFF. The DNA for the CDR3 is TGTGCCAGCAGGAATTCGAACAGGGGGGAGGCTGAAGCTTTCTTT.

The chain combines TRBV19 with TRBJ2-1; TRBD2 aligns across 10 bases. CDR3 length equals 13 residues. The V gene's germline CDR1 is LNHDA and CDR2 SQIVND (reference sequence). V lost 5 bases to trimming and J lost 12 bases; unmatched junction nucleotides: 7. The CDR3 protein is CASSQREGVRQFF. CDR3 sequence (DNA): TGTGCCAGTAGTCAGCGGGAGGGCGTCAGGCAGTTCTTC.